These T cell receptor beta chains were read from a single sample in a study of cytomegalovirus exposure and HLA in healthy donors. The table came from immunoSEQ multiplex PCR; TCRdb's copy has only in-frame clones and leaves some out. This sample carries 50,000 to 60,000 clones, with 11% going to the ten biggest clones. What was sequenced was PBMCs. These receptors came from a woman between 50 and 59 years old in good health and CMV-seropositive. Both conserved end residues are part of each CDR3. D genes are given only for firm matches.

j_call v_call d_call cdr3_aa cdr3_nt
TRBJ1-1 TRBV7-6 TRBD1 CASSSFQGATEAFF TGTGCCAGCAGCTCCTTTCAGGGGGCCACTGAAGCTTTCTTT
TRBJ1-2 TRBV6-5 TRBD1 CASSSTGTGNYGYTF TGTGCCAGCAGTTCGACCGGGACAGGGAACTATGGCTACACCTTC
TRBJ1-2 TRBV4-3 TRBD1 CASSQSGTANYGYTF TGCGCCAGCAGCCAATCTGGGACAGCTAACTATGGCTACACCTTC
TRBJ1-4 TRBV6-5 . CASSSDRLATNEKLFF TGTGCCAGCAGTTCTGACAGGCTTGCAACTAATGAAAAACTGTTTTTT
TRBJ2-7 TRBV6-1 . CASSEVPLGGEQYF TGTGCCAGCAGTGAAGTACCTCTCGGGGGTGAGCAGTACTTC
TRBJ1-1 TRBV30 TRBD1 CAWTLTGVGFQKAFF TGTGCCTGGACGTTGACAGGGGTCGGCTTCCAAAAAGCTTTCTTT
TRBJ2-4 TRBV6-5 . CASSYSAGREGYF TGTGCCAGCAGTTACTCGGCTGGCAGGGAAGGGTACTTC
TRBJ2-3 TRBV11-2 TRBD2 CASSLDQAGYTDTQYF TGTGCCAGCAGCTTAGACCAAGCGGGATACACAGATACGCAGTATTTT
TRBJ2-7 TRBV28 TRBD2 CASSLGDRREGYEQYF TGTGCCAGCAGTTTGGGCGATAGGCGGGAGGGGTACGAGCAGTACTTC
TRBJ2-3 TRBV9 . CASSVELARTDTQYF TGTGCCAGCAGCGTAGAACTAGCCCGCACAGATACGCAGTATTTT
TRBJ1-6 TRBV30 . CAWRGGSTEHYNSPLHF TGTGCCTGGAGAGGGGGAAGCACAGAGCACTATAATTCACCCCTCCACTTT
TRBJ2-3 TRBV10-3 TRBD1 CAIRKAGQGTDTQYF TGTGCCATCAGGAAGGCGGGACAGGGCACAGATACGCAGTATTTT
TRBJ1-4 TRBV5-5 . CASSVGGVSGEKLFF TGTGCCAGCAGTGTGGGTGGAGTATCAGGGGAAAAACTGTTTTTT
TRBJ1-5 TRBV2 . CASSDLGHQHF TGTGCCAGCAGTGATCTGGGCCACCAGCATTTT
TRBJ1-5 TRBV27 . CASTHMWDSNNQPQHF TGTGCCAGCACCCATATGTGGGACTCTAATAATCAGCCCCAGCATTTT
TRBJ2-3 TRBV6-1 TRBD2 CASSAAGGRDTQYF TGTGCCAGCAGCGCCGCGGGGGGGCGGGATACGCAGTATTTT
TRBJ2-2 TRBV28 TRBD1 CASSTPGTGGTGELFF TGTGCCAGCAGTACCCCCGGGACAGGGGGCACCGGGGAGCTGTTTTTT
TRBJ1-4 TRBV6-6 . CASTGAGNEKLFF TGTGCCAGCACAGGGGCGGGTAATGAAAAACTGTTTTTT
TRBJ1-3 TRBV6-6 . CASSLDSSSGNTIYF TGTGCCAGCAGCCTGGACAGCTCCTCTGGAAACACCATATATTTT
TRBJ1-4 TRBV7-9 . CASSAGRPDEKLFF TGTGCCAGCAGCGCGGGTCGGCCGGATGAAAAACTGTTTTTT
TRBJ1-1 TRBV11-2 . CASSLGSAGVWGTTEAFF TGTGCCAGCAGCTTAGGAAGCGCAGGGGTTTGGGGGACCACTGAAGCTTTCTTT
TRBJ2-2 TRBV5-1 . CASSLGGSVGELFF TGCGCCAGCAGCTTGGGAGGGAGTGTCGGGGAGCTGTTTTTT
TRBJ1-2 TRBV7-9 . CASSLQTGTYGYTF TGTGCCAGCAGCTTGCAGACGGGTACCTATGGCTACACCTTC
TRBJ1-4 TRBV2 TRBD1 CASSPDRMVGEKLFF TGTGCCAGCAGCCCGGACAGGATGGTCGGGGAAAAACTGTTTTTT
TRBJ1-4 TRBV7-6 TRBD1 CASSQAIGQAGEKLFF TGTGCCAGCAGCCAAGCGATAGGACAGGCGGGAGAAAAACTGTTTTTT
TRBJ2-1 TRBV5-8 TRBD2 CASSFLAGGSHQVF TGTGCCAGCAGCTTCCTAGCGGGGGGGTCCCATCAGGTCTTC
TRBJ2-3 TRBV28 . CASSSRVDTQYF TGTGCCAGCAGTTCCCGTGTAGATACGCAGTATTTT
TRBJ1-2 TRBV11-2 TRBD1 CASSQQGPYGYTF TGTGCCAGCAGTCAACAGGGGCCCTATGGCTACACCTTC
TRBJ1-2 TRBV28 TRBD1 CASSNRDSHNYGYTF TGTGCCAGCAGTAACCGGGACAGTCATAACTATGGCTACACCTTC
TRBJ2-7 TRBV7-2 . CASSLVSSEQYF TGTGCCAGCAGCTTAGTTAGCAGCGAGCAGTACTTC
TRBJ1-1 TRBV5-1 TRBD1 CASSLRGQGNTEAFF TGCGCCAGCAGCTTGAGGGGACAGGGGAACACTGAAGCTTTCTTT
TRBJ1-2 TRBV2 . CASSEEPLGYGYTF TGTGCCAGCAGTGAAGAGCCGCTCGGCTATGGCTACACCTTC
TRBJ2-3 TRBV19 TRBD2 CASSPGLAANTDTQYF TGTGCCAGTAGTCCGGGACTAGCGGCTAACACAGATACGCAGTATTTT
TRBJ2-7 TRBV19 . CASSGQGTRAEQYF TGTGCCAGTAGTGGTCAAGGAACGCGGGCCGAGCAGTACTTC
TRBJ2-7 TRBV30 TRBD1 CAWGTGNSYEQYF TGTGCCTGGGGGACAGGAAACTCCTACGAGCAGTACTTC